Below are 22 T cell receptor beta chains sequenced from a single sample in a study of neurological immune-mediated disorders. TCRdb called the 5' RACE reads again in MiXCR, with one record for every CDR3 protein. The table shows some 79,000 distinct CDR3 sequences, with 11% to 15% occurring only once. Sequencing was done on a sample of PBMCs. These receptors were collected from a woman aged 50 to 60 in good health.

This clonotype appeared many times. The chain couples TRBV14 to TRBJ2-1, with unresolved D. The CDR3 loop spans 14 amino acids. V dropped 6 bases and J dropped 8 bases, with 17 bases sitting between them. Germline loops: CDR1 SGHDN, CDR2 FVKESK. CDR3 nucleotide sequence: TGTGCCAGCAGTCTGACTCTAGTATACCATGAGCAGTTCTTC. This codes for CASSLTLVYHEQFF.

In its sample, this clonotype was seen many times. The rearrangement joins TRBV7-2 to TRBJ2-5, with D perhaps TRBD2 (6 bases). Trimming stripped 7 bases from V and 7 bases from J, with 16 bases between. CDR3 size: 13 residues. Germline V gene lookup returns CDR1 SGHTA and CDR2 FQGNSA. CDR3 loop: CASTLDRGGTQYF. CDR3 sequence (DNA): TGTGCCAGCACCCTCGACCGGGGAGGGACCCAGTACTTC. The entire variable domain, with the rest obtained from reference TRBV7-2 and TRBJ2-5, is as follows: GAGVSQSPSNKVTEKGKDVELRCDPISGHTALYWYRQSLGQGLEFLIYFQGNSAPDKSGLPSDRFSAERTGGSVSTLTIQRTQQEDSAVYLCASTLDRGGTQYFGPGTRLLVL.

The table lists this clonotype with many counts. This chain uses TRBV5-1 with TRBJ1-5; unclear D gene. This CDR3 spans 13 amino acids. Per the germline V gene, CDR1 is SGHRS and CDR2 is YFSETQ. V was clipped by 0 bases and J by 2 bases, with 3 bases between them. The CDR3 sequence: CASSLDGNQPQHF. Here the CDR3 DNA reads TGCGCCAGCAGCTTGGACGGCAATCAGCCCCAGCATTTT. Based on the CDR3 plus reference TRBV5-1 and TRBJ1-5, the full variable domain is KAGVTQTPRYLIKTRGQQVTLSCSPISGHRSVSWYQQTPGQGLQFLFEYFSETQRNKGNFPGRFSGRQFSNSRSEMNVSTLELGDSALYLCASSLDGNQPQHFGDGTRLSIL.

This clonotype was counted ten times or more. This CDR3 reads CASSLGLAETYNEQFF. CDR3 bases: TGTGCCAGCAGCTTGGGGCTAGCGGAGACCTACAATGAGCAGTTCTTC. The chain recombines TRBV7-9 with TRBJ2-1, with TRBD2 identical over 7 bases. With 3 bases clipped from V and 2 bases from J, the junction kept 7 bases outside the gene matches. The CDR3 has 16 residues. Germline V gene lookup returns CDR1 SEHNR and CDR2 FQNEAQ (reference sequence).

This clonotype was detected many times. One end of the junction is discordant with germline, which a read error may explain. The V and J genes are TRBV7-7 and TRBJ1-1; tentative D call: TRBD1 (5 bases). The CDR3 runs to 13 residues. Looked up from germline, CDR1 is SSHAT and CDR2 is FNYEAQ (reference sequence). CDR3 nucleotide sequence: TGTGCTAGCAGCCGCCGGGACGGAGCTGAAGCTTTCTTT. Translation gives CASSRRDGAEAFF.

This clonotype was observed at least ten times. The genes are TRBV9 and TRBJ2-7; D unclear. From germline, CDR1 is SGDLS and CDR2 YYNGEE. The CDR3 covers 14 residues. Trimming pared 3 bases from V and 3 bases from J, leaving 13 bases between. The CDR3 here is CASSAGRARYEQYF. In DNA, the CDR3 is TGTGCCAGCAGCGCCGGACGGGCCCGCTACGAGCAGTACTTC.

Many counts were recorded for this clonotype. The chain employs TRBV28 and TRBJ1-2; D not certain. The CDR3 contains 13 residues. Trimming stripped 5 bases from V and 4 bases from J, with 11 bases between. Germline loops: CDR1 MDHEN, CDR2 SYDVKM. Written as DNA, the CDR3 is TGTGCCAGCAGTAACGGGAATCTCTATGGCTACACCTTC. Amino acids: CASSNGNLYGYTF.

This clonotype was seen ten or more times. This chain joins TRBV25-1 and TRBJ2-5; 10 bases align to TRBD2. Per the germline V gene, CDR1 is MGHDK and CDR2 is SYGVNS. The J segment lost 5 bases and the V segment lost 1 base, leaving 13 bases of the junction unmatched. There are 18 residues in the CDR3. Here the CDR3 reads CASSESPFGTSVRETQYF. CDR3 coding DNA: TGTGCCAGCAGTGAATCTCCGTTCGGGACTAGCGTCCGGGAGACCCAGTACTTC.

This clonotype was picked up many times. J is TRBJ1-5 and V is TRBV5-1, with D perhaps matching TRBD1 (5 bases). The CDR3 consists of 16 residues. Germline CDR1 SGHRS, CDR2 YFSETQ. The germline V and J ends were trimmed by 4 bases and 2 bases, with 16 bases remaining between them. As DNA, the CDR3 is TGCGCCAGCAGCCTGGGGGGGGATGGTGGCAATCAGCCCCAGCATTTT. It is translated as CASSLGGDGGNQPQHF. Based on the CDR3 plus reference TRBV5-1 and TRBJ1-5, the full variable domain is KAGVTQTPRYLIKTRGQQVTLSCSPISGHRSVSWYQQTPGQGLQFLFEYFSETQRNKGNFPGRFSGRQFSNSRSEMNVSTLELGDSALYLCASSLGGDGGNQPQHFGDGTRLSIL.

This clonotype was detected only a few times. This chain joins TRBV27 and TRBJ2-2, with 7 nucleotides matching TRBD1. Germline CDR1 MNHEY, CDR2 SMNVEV (reference sequence). Trimming at V came to 3 bases and at J to 1 base, leaving 8 bases not matched to a gene. This CDR3 is 17 amino acids long. CDR3 loop: CASSLHEGGVNTGELFF. CDR3 DNA: TGTGCCAGCAGTTTGCATGAAGGGGGCGTGAACACCGGGGAGCTGTTTTTT.

Concerning this clonotype: The CDR3 end shows no conserved phenylalanine or tryptophan, and so a read error is likely. The chain links TRBV29-1 to TRBJ1-2; TRBD1 matches 7 bases. The V gene's germline CDR1 is SQVTM and CDR2 ANQGSEA. This CDR3 is built from 12 residues. CDR3 coding DNA: TGCCGCGTCACAGGGGTCGGCTATGGCTACACCTTA. Its protein is CRVTGVGYGYTL.

This clonotype was seen repeatedly, ten times or more. V gene TRBV10-3 combines with J gene TRBJ2-3; D unclear. The CDR3 contains 13 residues. Germline V gene lookup returns CDR1 ENHRY and CDR2 SYGVKD. V lost 2 bases to trimming and J lost 2 bases, with 5 bases between them. For the CDR3, the DNA is TGTGCCATCAGTGAGCCCGCCACAGATACGCAGTATTTT. This encodes CAISEPATDTQYF.

This clonotype showed up many times. The chain recombines TRBV10-3 with TRBJ2-7; D gene unclear. The CDR3 is 13 amino acids. V lost 2 bases to trimming and J lost 3 bases, with 8 bases between them. Germline V gene data show CDR1 as ENHRY and CDR2 as SYGVKD. The CDR3 coding sequence is TGTGCCATCAGTGAGGGCAGACGCTACGAGCAGTACTTC. This sequence encodes CAISEGRRYEQYF.

V and J are TRBV10-3 and TRBJ2-1, with a possible D match to TRBD2 (6 bases). Deletions cut 2 bases from V and 6 bases from J, with 14 bases between. The germline CDR1 and CDR2 sequences are ENHRY and SYGVKD. The CDR3 length is 15 residues. This chain's CDR3 is CAISERRDSSNEQFF. Written as DNA, the CDR3 is TGTGCCATCAGTGAGAGGCGGGATTCGTCCAATGAGCAGTTCTTC.

This clonotype was counted at least ten times. This chain uses TRBV14 with TRBJ2-1; D unresolved. The CDR3 contains 14 residues. V dropped 4 bases and J dropped 6 bases, with 13 bases sitting between them. Germline V gene data show CDR1 as SGHDN and CDR2 as FVKESK. CDR3 region: CASSPKVRPNEQFF. CDR3 DNA sequence: TGTGCCAGCAGCCCGAAAGTCCGGCCCAATGAGCAGTTCTTC.

Many counts were recorded for this clonotype. The chain has TRBV5-1 and TRBJ2-2, with 12 bases lining up with TRBD2. The V segment lost 4 bases and the J segment 0 bases; nucleotides outside the gene matches: 4. The germline V gene encodes CDR1 SGHRS and CDR2 YFSETQ. The CDR3 is made up of 17 amino acids. This chain's CDR3 is CASSPLAGGPNTGELFF. CDR3 sequence (DNA): TGCGCCAGCAGCCCCCTAGCGGGGGGGCCGAACACCGGGGAGCTGTTTTTT.

This clonotype was seen a few times. This rearrangement joins TRBV2 to TRBJ1-5, with D perhaps matching TRBD1 (6 bases). V was cut by 6 bases and J by 0 bases, with 9 bases left in between. Looked up from germline, CDR1 is SNHLY and CDR2 is FYNNEI. CDR3 size: 14 residues. CDR3 sequence: CASRTGLSNQPQHF. The DNA of the CDR3 is TGTGCCAGCAGGACAGGACTTAGCAATCAGCCCCAGCATTTT.

This clonotype was seen repeatedly, ten times or more. J is TRBJ1-4 and V is TRBV29-1; D gene ambiguous. This CDR3 is 12 amino acids long. Trimming removed 2 bases from V and 7 bases from J, with 8 bases in between. From germline, CDR1 is SQVTM and CDR2 ANQGSEA. CDR3 bases: TGCAGCGTTGAATGGGTGGGTGAAAAACTGTTTTTT. Its translation is CSVEWVGEKLFF.

Only a few counts were recorded for this clonotype. The chain is built from TRBV7-6 and TRBJ2-3, with 12 nucleotides matching TRBD2. Germline V gene sequence: CDR1 SGHVS, CDR2 FNYEAQ. Germline trimming cut 5 bases from V and 4 bases from J; bases unmatched to any gene: 16. The CDR3 contains 19 residues. The CDR3 coding sequence is TGTGCCAGCAGCGTAGGACTAGCGGGGCGGTCCGAGCTAGCAGATACGCAGTATTTT. Amino acids: CASSVGLAGRSELADTQYF. Filled out from reference TRBV7-6 and TRBJ2-3, the complete variable domain reads GAGVSQSPRYKVTKRGQDVALRCDPISGHVSLYWYRQALGQGPEFLTYFNYEAQQDKSGLPNDRFSAERPEGSISTLTIQRTEQRDSAMYRCASSVGLAGRSELADTQYFGPGTRLTVL.

This clonotype was observed at least ten times. This chain uses TRBV5-1 with TRBJ1-1, with D possibly TRBD1 on 5 matching bases. With 3 bases removed from V and 1 base from J, the gap between germline ends came to 13 bases. Germline V gene data show CDR1 as SGHRS and CDR2 as YFSETQ. This CDR3 comprises 15 residues. The CDR3 nucleotides read TGCGCCAGCAGCTCCCTTTCAGGGCAGAACACTGAAGCTTTCTTT. Protein sequence: CASSSLSGQNTEAFF.

This clonotype was counted at least ten times. The V call is TRBV12-3 or TRBV12-4, the J call TRBJ2-1; TRBD1 might be the D (6 bases). The V end lost 6 bases, the J end lost 0 bases, and 15 bases lay between the germline ends. The CDR3 covers 16 residues. The CDR3 DNA reads TGTGCCAGCAGGTCCCACAGGGAGTTCTCCTACAATGAGCAGTTCTTC. This codes for CASRSHREFSYNEQFF.

In this sample, this clonotype turned up many times. V is TRBV20-1 and J is TRBJ1-1; D unclear. CDR1 and CDR2 from the germline V gene are DFQATT and SNEGSKA (reference sequence). The germline V and J ends were trimmed by 5 bases and 6 bases, with 10 bases remaining between them. The CDR3 has 11 residues. This CDR3 reads CSAFEGPEAFF. CDR3 DNA sequence: TGCAGTGCTTTTGAAGGGCCTGAAGCTTTCTTT.